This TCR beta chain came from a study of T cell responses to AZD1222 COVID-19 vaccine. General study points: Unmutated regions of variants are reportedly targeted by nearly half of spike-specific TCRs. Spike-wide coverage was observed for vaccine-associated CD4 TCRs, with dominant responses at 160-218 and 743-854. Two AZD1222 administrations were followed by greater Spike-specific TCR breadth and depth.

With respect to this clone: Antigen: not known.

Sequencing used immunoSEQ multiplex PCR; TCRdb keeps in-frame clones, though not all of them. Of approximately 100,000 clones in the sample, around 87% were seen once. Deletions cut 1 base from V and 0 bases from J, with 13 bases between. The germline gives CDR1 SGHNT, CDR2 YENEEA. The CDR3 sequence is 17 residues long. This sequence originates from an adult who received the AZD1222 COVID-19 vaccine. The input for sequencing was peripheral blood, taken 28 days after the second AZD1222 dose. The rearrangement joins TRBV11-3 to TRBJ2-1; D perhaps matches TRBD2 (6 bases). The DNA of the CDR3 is TGTGCCAGCAGCTTAGCAGGCGGGGTGAGCTCCTACAATGAGCAGTTCTTC. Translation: CASSLAGGVSSYNEQFF.